This T cell receptor (beta chain) was found in a study of blood T cell repertoires in COVID-19. Looking at the study overall: COVID-19 samples from acute and convalescent phases originated in the United States, Italy and Spain. Sources were T cells, B-cell-depleted T cells, or PBMCs; the material itself was cDNA or gDNA.

Participant-reported clinical history was the basis for cohort assignment. Each recovered donor of Cohort 3 presented with two negative PCRs, clearance, or symptom resolution. CDR1 is SGDLS and CDR2 is YYNGEE in the germline V gene. J lost 5 bases, V lost 4 bases, and 12 bases had no gene match. There are 15 residues in the CDR3. The protocol was immunoSEQ multiplex PCR, while the TCRdb copy is restricted to in-frame clones and leaves out a portion. This sample has about 150,000 clones, with about 86% found just once. What was sequenced was PBMCs or T cells enriched from blood (not recorded which). This sequence was found in a man between 45 and 60 years old who had recovered from COVID-19. The rearrangement uses TRBV9 and TRBJ2-7, with 7 nucleotides matching TRBD1. This chain's CDR3 is CASSTSPGQADEQYF. In DNA form, the CDR3 reads TGTGCCAGCAGCACCTCCCCAGGACAGGCGGACGAGCAGTACTTC.